Sequencing of this T cell receptor (beta chain) was carried out in a study of long-term antiretroviral therapy in people with HIV. Findings and caveats of the study: The study collected blood between about 2004 and 2017, possibly under older ART regimens.

Worth noting for this clone: Its cognate antigen is unknown.

Between the trimmed V and J ends, which lost 6 bases and 1 base, there was a span of 9 bases. Germline CDR1 SEHNR, CDR2 FQNEAQ (reference sequence). CDR3 length equals 14 residues. Survey level was the resolution at which the v3.0 immunoSEQ assay ran. Sequencing efforts were directed toward roughly 40,000-50,000 T-cell genomes per sample. Repertoires were generated with immunoSEQ multiplex PCR, while TCRdb's copy carries only in-frame clones and drops some. The sample shows 25,000 to 35,000 clones, less than 98% of them seen only once. The sample in question was unsorted PBMCs, obtained 6.9 years after starting antiretroviral therapy. This clonotype was obtained from a young man with HIV. V is TRBV7-9 and J is TRBJ2-2; D gene uncertain. The CDR3 DNA follows: TGTGCCAGCAGTTTTATGGGGAACACCGGGGAGCTGTTTTTT. Its translation is CASSFMGNTGELFF.